The 11 T cell receptor beta chains below were found in one sample sequenced in a study of cytomegalovirus exposure and HLA in healthy donors. The PCR employed 60 Vbeta primers together with 13 Jbeta primers. Profiled with immunoSEQ multiplex PCR; TCRdb holds only in-frame clones, not every one. The repertoire holds 200,000 to 250,000 clones, 85% to 90% seen once, with about 1% in the top ten. Sequencing was performed on PBMCs. The receptors derive from a woman aged 18 to 35 in good health and CMV-seronegative.

This chain joins TRBV19 and TRBJ2-3; 10 positions match TRBD1. Germline assignment: CDR1 LNHDA and CDR2 SQIVND (reference sequence). J was trimmed by 5 bases and V by 9 bases; bases with no gene match: 8. The CDR3 consists of 14 residues. The DNA for the CDR3 is TGTGCCAGCGGCAGGGACAGGGGACAAGATACGCAGTATTTT. Its protein is CASGRDRGQDTQYF.

The chain employs TRBV19 and TRBJ1-6, with D unresolved. Germline lookup yields CDR1 LNHDA and CDR2 SQIVND (reference sequence). CDR3 length equals 13 residues. Trimming left V 6 bases short and J 0 bases short, with 3 bases between. The CDR3 DNA reads as TGTGCCAGTAGCGGCTCCTATAATTCACCCCTCCACTTT. Protein: CASSGSYNSPLHF.

The chain joins TRBV5-1 to TRBJ1-3; D unresolved. The V end was cut by 1 base, the J end by 3 bases, with 11 bases between. This CDR3 is 15 amino acids long. Looked up from germline, CDR1 is SGHRS and CDR2 is YFSETQ. As DNA, the CDR3 is TGCGCCAGCAGCTTGCCTGATGGAGTTGGAAACACCATATATTTT. Translating gives CASSLPDGVGNTIYF.

This chain connects TRBV7-8 to TRBJ2-7; no firm D call. CDR1 is SGHVS, CDR2 FQNEAQ, per germline. The CDR3 contains 13 residues. The germline V and J ends were trimmed by 0 bases and 3 bases, with 6 bases remaining between them. The CDR3 nucleotides read TGTGCCAGCAGCTTAGCTAAGCGCTACGAGCAGTACTTC. Translated, it gives CASSLAKRYEQYF.

This clone appeared a few times. V and J are TRBV27 and TRBJ2-7, with D possibly matching TRBD2 (6 bases). The V end lost 5 bases, the J end lost 3 bases, and 17 bases lay between the germline ends. Germline V CDR1 and CDR2: MNHEY, SMNVEV (reference sequence). The CDR3 sequence is 15 residues long. The CDR3 sequence: CASSKPGLKNYEQYF. The CDR3 bases are TGTGCCAGCAGTAAACCGGGACTCAAGAACTACGAGCAGTACTTC.

This chain uses TRBV7-2 with TRBJ1-2; 8 bases fit TRBD1. The V gene's germline CDR1 is SGHTA and CDR2 FQGNSA. CDR3 size: 16 residues. With 5 bases clipped from V and 4 bases from J, the junction kept 12 bases outside the gene matches. CDR3 region: CASSGDGRGLGYGYTF. CDR3 DNA: TGTGCCAGCAGCGGAGATGGCAGGGGGCTCGGCTATGGCTACACCTTC.

The V call is TRBV19, the J call TRBJ1-2; a weak D match, TRBD1 (6 bases). This CDR3 is 17 amino acids long. The V end lost 0 bases, the J end lost 5 bases, and 19 bases lay between the germline ends. CDR1 LNHDA and CDR2 SQIVND come from the germline V gene (reference sequence). This CDR3 is CASSIDPNGGLVYGYTF. Written as DNA, the CDR3 is TGTGCCAGTAGTATAGATCCGAACGGGGGGCTTGTATATGGCTACACCTTC. Combining the CDR3 with reference TRBV19 and TRBJ1-2 gives the whole variable domain DGGITQSPKYLFRKEGQNVTLSCEQNLNHDAMYWYRQDPGQGLRLIYYSQIVNDFQKGDIAEGYSVSREKKESFPLTVTSAQKNPTAFYLCASSIDPNGGLVYGYTFGSGTRLTVV.

The rearrangement links TRBV13 to TRBJ1-5; possibly TRBD1 for D (5 bases). Germline loops: CDR1 PRHDT, CDR2 FYEKMQ (reference sequence). CDR3 length: 14 amino acids. V lost 8 bases, J lost 6 bases, and 17 bases lay in between. This chain's CDR3 is CASATGGRGQPQHF. As DNA, the CDR3 is TGTGCCAGCGCTACAGGAGGGCGCGGTCAGCCCCAGCATTTT.

This chain uses TRBV5-8 with TRBJ1-4; D is undetermined. V was cut by 1 base and J by 0 bases, with 4 bases left in between. The length of the CDR3 is 14 residues. Germline V gene data show CDR1 as SGHTS and CDR2 as YDEGEE. As DNA, the CDR3 is TGTGCCAGCAGCTTGTCTGCAACTAATGAAAAACTGTTTTTT. Translating it yields CASSLSATNEKLFF.

This clone came up once. V is TRBV9 and J is TRBJ1-1; 7 nucleotides align to TRBD1. The CDR3 length is 14 residues. V trimming: 4 bases; J trimming: 4 bases; junction bases outside the gene matches: 7. CDR1 and CDR2 (germline): SGDLS, YYNGEE. This CDR3 is CASSPMRDSTEAFF. CDR3 in DNA: TGTGCCAGCAGCCCGATGCGGGACAGCACTGAAGCTTTCTTT.

The CDR3 coding sequence is TGTGCCAGCAGTTGGGACAGGCCTTATGGCTACACCTTC. It encodes CASSWDRPYGYTF. The rearrangement uses TRBV5-4 and TRBJ1-2; 8 positions agree with TRBD1. Trimming took 5 bases from V and 5 from J; bases not matched to a gene: 5. The CDR3 is made up of 13 amino acids. CDR1 and CDR2 (germline): SGHNT, YYREEE (reference sequence).